Included here is one TCR beta chain sequence, with context. The antigen is undetermined. The data were obtained in a study of T cell responses to AZD1222 COVID-19 vaccine. In the study overall: Combined were second doses at about 4 or about 12 weeks. Study-level points and caveats: Repertoire collection took place solely once the T cell response had peaked. Nearly half of spike-specific TCRs reportedly target unmutated variant regions. It should be noted that donors were predominantly white British and more often female, and clonal diversity was possibly underestimated.

Measured with immunoSEQ multiplex PCR; TCRdb has only the in-frame clones, and not every one. The sample carries about 93,000 clones, just over 85% recorded once. Germline V gene data show CDR1 as WSHSY and CDR2 as SAAADI. J lost 6 bases, V lost 8 bases, and 6 bases had no gene match. This CDR3 region has 13 residues. The receptor was derived from an adult in good health. This chain connects TRBV10-2 to TRBJ1-5, with TRBD1 identical over 8 bases. The sample was peripheral blood, taken on day 0 of AZD1222 vaccination. This chain's CDR3 is CASGDRGTQPQHF. The CDR3 DNA is TGCGCCAGCGGAGACAGGGGTACTCAGCCCCAGCATTTT.